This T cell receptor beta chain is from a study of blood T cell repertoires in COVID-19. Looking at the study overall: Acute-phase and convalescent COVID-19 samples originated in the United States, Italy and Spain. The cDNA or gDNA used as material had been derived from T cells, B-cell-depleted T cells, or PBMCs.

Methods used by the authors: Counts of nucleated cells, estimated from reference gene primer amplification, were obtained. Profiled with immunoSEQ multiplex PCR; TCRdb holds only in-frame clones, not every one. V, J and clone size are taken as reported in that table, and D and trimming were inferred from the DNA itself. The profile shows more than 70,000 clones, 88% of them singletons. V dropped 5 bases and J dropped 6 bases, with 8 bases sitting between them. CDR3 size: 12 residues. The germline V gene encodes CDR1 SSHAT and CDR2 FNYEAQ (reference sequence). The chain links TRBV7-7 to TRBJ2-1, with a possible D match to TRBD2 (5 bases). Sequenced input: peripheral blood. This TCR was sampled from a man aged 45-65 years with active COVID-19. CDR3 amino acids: CASSSGINEQFF. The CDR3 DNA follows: TGTGCCAGCAGCAGCGGAATCAATGAGCAGTTCTTC. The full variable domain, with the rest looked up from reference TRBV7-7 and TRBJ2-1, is GAGVSQSPRYKVTKRGQDVTLRCDPISSHATLYWYQQALGQGPEFLTYFNYEAQPDKSGLPSDRFSAERPEGSISTLTIQRTEQRDSAMYRCASSSGINEQFFGPGTRLTVL.